This record concerns one T cell receptor beta chain sequence. The data were taken from a study of PD-L1 blockade in urothelial cancer. On the study more broadly: Investigators checked blood 3 weeks (second dose) and 6 weeks after treatment start.

This CDR3 has 16 amino acids. Germline assignment: CDR1 SGHRS and CDR2 YFSETQ. V was pared by 8 bases and J by 5 bases, with 18 bases of the junction left unmatched. The protocol was immunoSEQ multiplex PCR, while the TCRdb copy is restricted to in-frame clones and leaves out a portion. The sample shows some 56,000 clones, about 85% of them seen only once. As to time point: pretreatment peripheral blood. Sample numbers ranged from 1 to 8 per patient, encompassing pretreatment and on-treatment collections. The sample in question was PBMCs, obtained around atezolizumab (anti-PD-L1) treatment. The V call is TRBV5-1, the J call TRBJ2-5; 7 positions match TRBD2. This TCR came from a man between 65 and 79 years old with urothelial cancer. Here the CDR3 reads CASSTGGSPGGETQYF. The CDR3 DNA is TGCGCCAGTAGCACCGGGGGGAGTCCGGGAGGCGAGACCCAGTACTTC.